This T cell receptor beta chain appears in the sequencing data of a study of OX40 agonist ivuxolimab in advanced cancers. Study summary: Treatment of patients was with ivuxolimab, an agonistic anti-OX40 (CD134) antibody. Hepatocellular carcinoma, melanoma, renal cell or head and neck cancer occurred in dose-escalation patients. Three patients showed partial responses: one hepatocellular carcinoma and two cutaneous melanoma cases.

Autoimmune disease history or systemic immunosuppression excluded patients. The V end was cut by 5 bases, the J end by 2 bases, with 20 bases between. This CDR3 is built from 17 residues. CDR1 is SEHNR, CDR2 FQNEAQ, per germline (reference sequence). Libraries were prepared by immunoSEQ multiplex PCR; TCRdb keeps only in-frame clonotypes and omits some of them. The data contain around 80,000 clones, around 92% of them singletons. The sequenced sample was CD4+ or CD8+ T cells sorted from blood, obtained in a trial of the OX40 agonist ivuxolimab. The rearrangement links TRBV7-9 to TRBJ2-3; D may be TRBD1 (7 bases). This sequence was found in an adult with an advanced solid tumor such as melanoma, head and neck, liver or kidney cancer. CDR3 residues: CASSPPYSEGATDTQYF. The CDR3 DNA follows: TGTGCCAGCAGCCCACCTTATTCGGAGGGGGCCACAGATACGCAGTATTTT.